This T cell receptor (beta chain) was sequenced for a study of immune reconstitution after stem cell transplant in scleroderma (dated by TCRdb to the late 2010s). By how much of the sample it makes up, this clonotype is medium-sized (0.01 to 0.1%). Its antigen is currently not known. The sample holds no much larger clone one base away, and base qualities are not on file. The CDR3, from cysteine to phenylalanine, totals 11 residues. The sequence is cut down to CDR3 DNA, 33 bases in frame from base 1. Based on the germline V gene (reference sequence), the CDR1 and CDR2 sequences are DFQATT and SNEGSKA. The trim is 6 bases for V and 5 bases for J, with a gap of 8 bases between the germline ends. Library generation was performed with RT-PCR. The instrument was an Illumina MiSeq. TCRdb trimmed public reads at Q25 via fastp, called clones via MiXCR and kept in-frame beta chains. Each record represents a unique CDR3 protein, reported with the most common genes and DNA among its rows. Across this sample there are under 2,500 distinct CDR3 sequences, with about 7% seen only once. Roughly 12% of the sample goes to the ten largest clones.

The chain uses TRBV20-1 and TRBJ2-1, with no D gene named confidently. This sample was obtained before or after autologous hematopoietic stem cell transplantation (not recorded which). The clonotype was recovered from a male donor with systemic sclerosis. The bases read TGCAGTGCCCGGACCAACAATGAGCAGTTCTTC. Translation gives CSARTNNEQFF.